This passage covers 14 T cell receptor beta chains from one sample sequenced in a study of T cell responses to AZD1222 COVID-19 vaccine (dated by TCRdb to the early 2020s). Libraries were constructed by the immunoSEQ multiplex PCR assay. Here the immuneACCESS table is served through TCRdb, limited to in-frame sequences with V and J called. Missing clones are a known gap in these copies; in checked studies unresolved V genes cover under half, and the rest lacks a known reason. Within this sample are around 110,000 clones, with around 90% of them counted one time only. The top ten clones comprise less than 25% of the sample. The time point label corresponds to: baseline before first vaccination. The sample in question was peripheral blood, obtained on day 0 of AZD1222 vaccination. These receptors originate from an adult in good health.

This clone was seen only once. V and J are TRBV4-1 and TRBJ1-1; 7 nucleotides line up with TRBD1. Germline lookup yields CDR1 MGHRA and CDR2 YSYEKL. The CDR3 runs to 14 residues. Trimming removed 2 bases from V and 7 bases from J; junction bases left unmatched: 7. CDR3 DNA: TGCGCCAGCAGCCAATCTGCCGGGACAGATGAAGCTTTCTTT. This gives the protein CASSQSAGTDEAFF.

The CDR3 nucleotides are TGTGCCACTGCGGGTGATAACACTGAAGCTTTCTTT. Translating it yields CATAGDNTEAFF. The chain uses TRBV6-5 and TRBJ1-1; unclear D gene. Looked up from germline, CDR1 is MNHEY and CDR2 is SVGAGI. The CDR3 sequence is 12 residues long. The V gene lost 10 bases and the J gene lost 2 bases, with 11 bases spanning the gap.

The chain is built from TRBV12-3 or TRBV12-4 and TRBJ1-1; D is uncertain. V gave up 3 bases and J gave up 0 bases, with 5 bases separating them. The CDR3 spans 13 residues. CDR3: CASSFALNTEAFF. The CDR3 bases are TGTGCCAGCAGTTTTGCCCTGAACACTGAAGCTTTCTTT.

This chain connects TRBV6-2 or TRBV6-3 to TRBJ1-2; 8 nucleotides match TRBD1. CDR1 is MNHEY, CDR2 SVGEGT, per germline. The CDR3 covers 14 residues. The V gene end was trimmed by 6 bases and the J gene end by 10 bases; junction bases not matched to a gene: 13. CDR3 sequence: CASSHQQGVASYTF. Written as DNA, the CDR3 is TGTGCCAGCAGCCACCAACAGGGGGTCGCTTCCTACACCTTC.

The V gene is TRBV12-3 or TRBV12-4, the J gene TRBJ1-1; D unresolved. The CDR3 contains 12 residues. V was clipped by 10 bases and J by 1 base, with 10 bases between them. Written as DNA, the CDR3 is TGTGCCACCAGGTCCGGGAACACTGAAGCTTTCTTT. As protein: CATRSGNTEAFF.

The chain uses TRBV9 and TRBJ2-3; D is possibly TRBD1 (7 bases). The germline CDR1 and CDR2 sequences are SGDLS and YYNGEE. With 0 bases removed from V and 4 bases from J, the gap between germline ends came to 21 bases. CDR3 length equals 18 residues. CDR3 residues: CASSVEGATWRVADTQYF. CDR3 coding DNA: TGTGCCAGCAGCGTAGAGGGGGCGACATGGAGGGTGGCAGATACGCAGTATTTT.

The gene calls are TRBV2 and TRBJ1-6; D call uncertain. The CDR3 is made up of 14 amino acids. Germline-derived CDR1 and CDR2 are SNHLY and FYNNEI. The V end lost 8 bases, the J end lost 6 bases, and 14 bases lay between the germline ends. The CDR3, as DNA: TGTGCCAGCGAAATTGACTTGTTTAATTCACCCCTCCACTTT. Its protein is CASEIDLFNSPLHF.

This chain links TRBV27 with TRBJ2-3; 7 bases align to TRBD2. The V gene's germline CDR1 is MNHEY and CDR2 SMNVEV (reference sequence). The CDR3 consists of 14 residues. The J segment lost 1 base and the V segment lost 3 bases, leaving 1 base of the junction unmatched. CDR3 loop: CASSFAGGTDTQYF. The CDR3, as DNA: TGTGCCAGCAGTTTCGCGGGGGGCACAGATACGCAGTATTTT.

The rearrangement uses TRBV5-1 and TRBJ2-1, with D possibly matching TRBD1 (6 bases). CDR3 size: 15 residues. CDR1 and CDR2 from the germline V gene are SGHRS and YFSETQ. Trimming shortened V by 0 bases and J by 2 bases, and 9 bases separated the two germline ends. The CDR3 DNA reads TGCGCCAGCAGCTTGGCCGACAGGACCTACAATGAGCAGTTCTTC. This sequence encodes CASSLADRTYNEQFF.

This rearrangement joins TRBV7-3 to TRBJ2-2; D gene unclear. The CDR3 length is 15 residues. With 5 bases removed from V and 4 bases from J, the gap between germline ends came to 14 bases. Per the germline V gene, CDR1 is SGHTA and CDR2 is FQGTGA. CDR3 nucleotide sequence: TGTGCCAGCAGCCCGGACGGAGCTGGCACCGGGGAGCTGTTTTTT. Its protein is CASSPDGAGTGELFF.

This clone was recorded at least ten times. The chain combines TRBV5-6 with TRBJ1-2; no firm D call. V was pared by 4 bases and J by 4 bases, with 17 bases between. The CDR3 loop spans 15 amino acids. Germline V lookup: CDR1 SGHDT, CDR2 YYEEEE. CDR3 sequence reads: CASSDQTGFGYGYTF. In DNA, the CDR3 is TGTGCCAGCAGCGATCAAACCGGGTTTGGCTATGGCTACACCTTC. Complete variable domain (other parts from reference TRBV5-6 and TRBJ1-2): DAGVTQSPTHLIKTRGQQVTLRCSPKSGHDTVSWYQQALGQGPQFIFQYYEEEERQRGNFPDRFSGHQFPNYSSELNVNALLLGDSALYLCASSDQTGFGYGYTFGSGTRLTVV.

The V call is TRBV5-4, the J call TRBJ2-1; 13 nucleotides match TRBD2. The CDR3 has 14 residues. The V gene end was trimmed by 4 bases and the J gene end by 8 bases; junction bases not matched to a gene: 3. Per germline, CDR1 SGHNT and CDR2 YYREEE (reference sequence). This CDR3 is CASSRTSGGYEQFF. CDR3 bases: TGTGCCAGCAGCCGGACTAGCGGGGGTTATGAGCAGTTCTTC. The full variable domain, rest sourced from reference TRBV5-4 and TRBJ2-1, is ETGVTQSPTHLIKTRGQQVTLRCSSQSGHNTVSWYQQALGQGPQFIFQYYREEENGRGNFPPRFSGLQFPNYSSELNVNALELDDSALYLCASSRTSGGYEQFFGPGTRLTVL.

The chain combines TRBV4-2 with TRBJ2-5; 11 nucleotides align to TRBD2. Trimming removed 1 base from V and 2 bases from J; junction bases left unmatched: 6. Germline-derived CDR1 and CDR2 are LGHNA and YNFKEQ. This CDR3 spans 17 amino acids. CDR3 residues: CASSQAAVAGGQETQYF. The CDR3 region has the DNA TGTGCCAGCAGCCAAGCGGCTGTAGCGGGGGGGCAAGAGACCCAGTACTTC.

Note on this clone: Within the sample, other DNA sequences also encode this same CDR3. This chain connects TRBV4-2 to TRBJ2-3; D not certain. Trimming shortened V by 0 bases and J by 6 bases, and 7 bases separated the two germline ends. This CDR3 comprises 13 residues. Germline values: CDR1 LGHNA, CDR2 YNFKEQ. CDR3 nucleotide sequence: TGTGCCAGCAGCCAAGATAGTGGGGATACGCAGTATTTT. This sequence encodes CASSQDSGDTQYF.